Listed below are T cell receptor beta chains from one sample, sequenced in a study of beta chain features in type 1 diabetes. Profiling relied on immunoSEQ multiplex PCR, and the TCRdb table lists in-frame clones only, not all of them. The table shows about 900,000 clones, with about 17% occurring only once. The sequenced material came from naive CD4+ T cells from blood. The receptors were gathered from a woman younger than 35 in good health. Each CDR3 is given with its conserved first and last residue. A D gene is named only where the DNA matches it firmly. Where a row states a size, it is once, few, many or the class of an expanded clone; other rows omit it.

abundance	j_gene	v_gene	d_gene	CDR3aa	CDR3nt
.	TRBJ2-5	TRBV11-3	TRBD2	CASSLSGGPGGFWTQYF	TGTGCCAGCAGCCTAAGCGGGGGGCCAGGAGGATTCTGGACCCAGTACTTC
few	TRBJ1-2	TRBV28	.	CASSLPGTLLGGYTF	TGTGCCAGCAGTCTCCCCGGGACCCTTCTTGGTGGCTACACCTTC
few	TRBJ1-2	TRBV4-2	.	CASSKDRETFNGYTF	TGTGCCAGCAGTAAAGACCGCGAAACATTTAATGGCTACACCTTC
few	TRBJ1-2	TRBV18	TRBD1	CASSPSQGANYGYTF	TGTGCCAGCTCACCGTCACAGGGGGCTAACTATGGCTACACCTTC
.	TRBJ2-7	TRBV5-6	TRBD1	CASTSQGARYEQYF	TGTGCCAGCACTTCACAGGGGGCAAGGTACGAGCAGTACTTC
few	TRBJ2-4	TRBV28	.	CASSPGTTTKNIQYF	TGTGCCAGCAGTCCAGGGACCACTACCAAAAACATTCAGTACTTC
.	TRBJ2-1	TRBV6-6	TRBD2	CASSYPAAGGGEQFF	TGTGCCAGCAGTTACCCCGCCGCCGGGGGGGGTGAGCAGTTCTTC
few	TRBJ2-1	TRBV7-3	TRBD1	CASSKGQGIYNEQFF	TGTGCCAGCAGCAAGGGACAGGGGATCTACAATGAGCAGTTCTTC
once	TRBJ2-3	TRBV25-1	TRBD2	CASRLAGGGMQYF	TGTGCCAGCAGACTAGCGGGAGGAGGTATGCAGTATTTT
.	TRBJ1-5	TRBV7-9	TRBD1	CASSWPDRVLNQPQHF	TGTGCCAGCAGCTGGCCCGACAGGGTACTCAATCAGCCCCAGCATTTT
few	TRBJ2-2	TRBV7-9	.	CASSLRLTGGTGELFF	TGTGCCAGCAGCTTACGCCTCACTGGAGGAACCGGGGAGCTGTTTTTT
.	TRBJ2-5	TRBV5-1	TRBD2	CASSLGGTSQETQYF	TGCGCCAGCAGCTTGGGAGGGACTAGCCAAGAGACCCAGTACTTC
few	TRBJ2-6	TRBV9	.	CASSVTGSGANVLTF	TGTGCCAGCAGCGTGACAGGTTCAGGGGCCAACGTCCTGACTTTC
.	TRBJ2-1	TRBV9	.	CASSVAASYNEQFF	TGTGCCAGCAGCGTAGCGGCTTCCTACAATGAGCAGTTCTTC
.	TRBJ1-1	TRBV7-2	.	CASSLVPGAPREAFF	TGTGCCAGCAGCTTAGTCCCGGGGGCCCCCCGAGAAGCTTTCTTT
.	TRBJ2-7	TRBV27	TRBD2	CASSPLLIAGSYEQYF	TGTGCCAGCAGCCCCCTTTTAATAGCGGGCTCCTACGAGCAGTACTTC
.	TRBJ2-7	TRBV15	TRBD2	CATSRLGTSGRVPAYEQYF	TGTGCCACCAGCAGATTGGGGACTAGCGGGAGGGTTCCCGCCTACGAGCAGTACTTC
few	TRBJ2-5	TRBV18	.	CASSPEVGETQYF	TGTGCCAGCTCACCGGAAGTAGGCGAGACCCAGTACTTC
.	TRBJ1-4	TRBV9	TRBD1	CASSPRGQGGGEKLFF	TGTGCCAGCAGCCCCCGGGGACAGGGGGGTGGTGAAAAACTGTTTTTT
.	TRBJ2-1	TRBV11-2	.	CAGLRGLQILNEQFF	TGTGCCGGCCTTCGGGGACTTCAGATACTCAATGAGCAGTTCTTC
once	TRBJ2-1	TRBV7-2	.	CASSFQQNNEQFF	TGTGCCAGCAGCTTCCAACAGAACAATGAGCAGTTCTTC
.	TRBJ1-5	TRBV10-3	TRBD1	CAISSDRVEPQHF	TGTGCCATCAGTTCAGACAGGGTTGAGCCCCAGCATTTT
.	TRBJ1-1	TRBV4-2	TRBD1	CASSHTNRDSEAFF	TGTGCCAGCAGCCACACAAACCGGGACAGTGAAGCTTTCTTT
few	TRBJ1-1	TRBV5-4	.	CASRPHGRSRGNTEAFF	TGTGCCAGCAGACCCCACGGACGGTCTCGGGGGAACACTGAAGCTTTCTTT
few	TRBJ2-7	TRBV6-6	.	CASSPLEGWYEQYF	TGTGCCAGCAGTCCTCTTGAGGGATGGTACGAGCAGTACTTC
.	TRBJ2-4	TRBV5-1	TRBD1	CASTDRVGDKNIQYF	TGCGCCAGCACCGACAGGGTAGGGGACAAAAACATTCAGTACTTC
.	TRBJ2-7	TRBV20-1	.	CSASYYYEQYF	TGCAGTGCTAGCTACTACTACGAGCAGTACTTC
few	TRBJ2-6	TRBV28	TRBD2	CASGSSAGGGGANVLTF	TGTGCCAGCGGATCATCCGCGGGAGGAGGTGGGGCCAACGTCCTGACTTTC
few	TRBJ2-1	TRBV5-1	.	CASSFLTYEQFF	TGCGCCAGCAGCTTCCTGACATATGAGCAGTTCTTC
few	TRBJ2-1	TRBV9	.	CASSVGWRDREQFF	TGTGCCAGCAGCGTAGGTTGGCGGGATCGGGAGCAGTTCTTC
few	TRBJ2-7	TRBV28	TRBD1	CASSHRGISYEQYF	TGTGCCAGCAGTCACAGGGGTATATCCTACGAGCAGTACTTC